The TCR beta chain under discussion was sequenced for a study of OX40 agonist ivuxolimab in advanced cancers. On the study more broadly: Patients undergoing dose escalation presented with hepatocellular carcinoma, melanoma, renal cell or head and neck cancer.

From germline, CDR1 is LNHDA and CDR2 SQIVND (reference sequence). V was trimmed by 3 bases and J by 1 base, leaving 11 bases between them. CDR3 length equals 15 residues. The data were produced by immunoSEQ multiplex PCR, yet TCRdb's version contains in-frame clones alone and is incomplete. The sample carries about 73,000 clones, about nine tenths recorded once. In regard to this clone: Antigen unknown.

Findings and limits, study-wide: Average numbers of expanded clones were greater in CD8+ T cells than in CD4+. The CD4+ and CD8+ T cells in the blood had expanded clonally by week 6 at 0.1 to 3.0 mg/kg.

The V call is TRBV19, the J call TRBJ2-3; no clear D gene. Sequenced material: CD4+ or CD8+ T cells sorted from blood, taken in a trial of the OX40 agonist ivuxolimab. The clonotype originates from an adult with an advanced solid tumor such as melanoma, head and neck, liver or kidney cancer. Written as DNA, the CDR3 is TGTGCCAGTAGTATGGGCCCTCTGGGCACAGATACGCAGTATTTT. Translated: CASSMGPLGTDTQYF.